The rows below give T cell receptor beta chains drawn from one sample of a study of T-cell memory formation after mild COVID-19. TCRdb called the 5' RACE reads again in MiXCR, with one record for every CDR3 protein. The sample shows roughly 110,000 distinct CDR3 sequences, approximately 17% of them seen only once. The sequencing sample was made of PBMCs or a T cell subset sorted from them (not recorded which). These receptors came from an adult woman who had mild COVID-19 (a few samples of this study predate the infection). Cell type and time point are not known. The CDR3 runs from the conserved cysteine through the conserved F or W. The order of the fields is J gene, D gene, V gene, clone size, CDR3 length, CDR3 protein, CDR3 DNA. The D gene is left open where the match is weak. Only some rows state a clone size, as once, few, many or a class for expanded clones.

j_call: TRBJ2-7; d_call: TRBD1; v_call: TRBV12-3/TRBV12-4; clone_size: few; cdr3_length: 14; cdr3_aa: CASGGQGASSEQYF; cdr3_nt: TGTGCCAGCGGGGGACAGGGGGCGAGCTCCGAGCAGTACTTC
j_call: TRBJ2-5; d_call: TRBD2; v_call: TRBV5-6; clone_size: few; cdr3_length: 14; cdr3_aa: CASTVAGVGETQYF; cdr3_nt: TGTGCCAGCACCGTAGCGGGAGTTGGAGAGACCCAGTACTTC
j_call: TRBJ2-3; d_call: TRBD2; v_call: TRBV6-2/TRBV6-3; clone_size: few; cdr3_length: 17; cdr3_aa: CASSYSTERDITDTQYF; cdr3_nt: TGTGCCAGCAGTTACTCGACTGAGCGGGATATCACAGATACGCAGTATTTT
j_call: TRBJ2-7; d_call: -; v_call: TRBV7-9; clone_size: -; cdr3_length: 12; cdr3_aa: CASGYTPYEQYF; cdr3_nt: TGTGCCAGCGGATATACACCCTACGAGCAGTACTTC
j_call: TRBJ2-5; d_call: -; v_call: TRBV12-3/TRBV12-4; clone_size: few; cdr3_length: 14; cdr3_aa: CASSRDITRETQYF; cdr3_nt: TGTGCCAGCAGCCGGGACATTACCAGGGAGACCCAGTACTTC
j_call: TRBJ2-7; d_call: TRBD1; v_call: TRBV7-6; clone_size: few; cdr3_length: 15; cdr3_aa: CASSLGLGQSYEQYF; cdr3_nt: TGTGCCAGCAGCTTAGGGCTGGGACAGTCCTACGAGCAGTACTTC
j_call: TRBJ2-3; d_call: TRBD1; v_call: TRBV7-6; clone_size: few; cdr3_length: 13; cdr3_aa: CASRDSYTDTQYF; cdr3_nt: TGTGCCAGCCGGGACAGCTACACAGATACGCAGTATTTT
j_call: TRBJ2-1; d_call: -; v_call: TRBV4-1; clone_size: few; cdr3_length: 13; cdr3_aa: CASSSRGSNEQFF; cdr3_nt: TGCGCCAGCAGCTCCCGGGGAAGCAATGAGCAGTTCTTC
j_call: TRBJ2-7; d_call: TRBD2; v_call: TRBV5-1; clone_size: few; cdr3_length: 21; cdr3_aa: CASSLNAGDALAGPSSYEQYF; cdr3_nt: TGCGCCAGCAGCTTGAATGCCGGGGATGCCCTAGCGGGGCCTAGCTCCTACGAGCAGTACTTC
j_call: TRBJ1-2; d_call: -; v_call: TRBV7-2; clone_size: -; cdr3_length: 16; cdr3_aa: CASSLQPTSTNYGYTF; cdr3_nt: TGTGCCAGCAGCTTACAGCCGACGTCTACTAACTATGGCTACACCTTC
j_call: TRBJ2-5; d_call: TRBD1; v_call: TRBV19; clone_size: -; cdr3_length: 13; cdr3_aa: CASKQGAQETQYF; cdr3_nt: TGTGCCAGTAAGCAGGGGGCGCAAGAGACCCAGTACTTC
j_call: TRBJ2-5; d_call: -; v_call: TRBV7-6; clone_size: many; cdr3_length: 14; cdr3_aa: CASSLVIRKETQYF; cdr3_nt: TGTGCCAGCAGCTTAGTGATCAGAAAAGAGACCCAGTACTTC
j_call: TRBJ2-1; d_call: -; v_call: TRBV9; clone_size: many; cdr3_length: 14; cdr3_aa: CASSPGTPGNEQFF; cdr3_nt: TGTGCCAGCAGCCCGGGGACTCCCGGCAATGAGCAGTTCTTC
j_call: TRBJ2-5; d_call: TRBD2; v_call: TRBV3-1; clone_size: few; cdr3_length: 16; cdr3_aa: CASSPLGLAGQETQYF; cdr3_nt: TGTGCCAGCAGCCCTCTAGGACTAGCGGGGCAAGAGACCCAGTACTTC
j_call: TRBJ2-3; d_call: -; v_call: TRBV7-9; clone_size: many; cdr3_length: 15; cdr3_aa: CASSLGQTSTDTQYF; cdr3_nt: TGTGCCAGCAGCCTCGGACAGACTAGCACAGATACGCAGTATTTT
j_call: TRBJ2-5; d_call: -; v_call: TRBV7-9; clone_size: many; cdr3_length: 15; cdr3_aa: CASSSEGRTKETQYF; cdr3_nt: TGTGCCAGCAGCTCAGAGGGACGGACTAAAGAGACCCAGTACTTC
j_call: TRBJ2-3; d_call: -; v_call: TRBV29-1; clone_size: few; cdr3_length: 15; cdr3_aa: CSVEGSNLGADTQYF; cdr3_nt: TGCAGCGTTGAAGGTTCGAACCTCGGAGCAGATACGCAGTATTTT
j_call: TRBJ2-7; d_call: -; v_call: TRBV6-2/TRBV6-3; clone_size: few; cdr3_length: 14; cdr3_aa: CASSYEEGAYEQYF; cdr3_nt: TGTGCCAGCAGTTACGAGGAGGGGGCCTACGAGCAGTACTTC
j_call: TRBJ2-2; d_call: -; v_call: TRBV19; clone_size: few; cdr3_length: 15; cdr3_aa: CASTTKLVFPGELFF; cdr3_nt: TGTGCCAGTACCACAAAATTAGTTTTTCCCGGGGAGCTGTTTTTT
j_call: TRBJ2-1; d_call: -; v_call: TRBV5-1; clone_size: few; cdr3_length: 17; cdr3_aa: CASSRGEGGGIDNEQFF; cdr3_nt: TGCGCCAGCAGCCGGGGAGAGGGGGGCGGGATCGACAATGAGCAGTTCTTC
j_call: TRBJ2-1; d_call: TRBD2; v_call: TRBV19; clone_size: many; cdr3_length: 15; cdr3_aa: CASRILAGGSNEQFF; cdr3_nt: TGTGCCAGTAGGATACTAGCGGGAGGGTCGAATGAGCAGTTCTTC
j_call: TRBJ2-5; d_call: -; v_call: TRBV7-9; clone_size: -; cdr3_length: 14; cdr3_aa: CASSPKYGAETQYF; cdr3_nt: TGTGCCAGCAGTCCAAAATACGGGGCAGAGACCCAGTACTTC
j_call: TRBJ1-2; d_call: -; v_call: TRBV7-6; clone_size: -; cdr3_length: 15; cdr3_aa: CASSFGPQAGNGYTF; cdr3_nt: TGTGCCAGCAGCTTCGGCCCACAAGCGGGAAATGGCTACACCTTC
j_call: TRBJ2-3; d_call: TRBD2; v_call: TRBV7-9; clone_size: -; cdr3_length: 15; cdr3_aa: CASSSGLADTDTQYF; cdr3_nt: TGTGCCAGCAGCTCGGGACTAGCGGACACAGATACGCAGTATTTT